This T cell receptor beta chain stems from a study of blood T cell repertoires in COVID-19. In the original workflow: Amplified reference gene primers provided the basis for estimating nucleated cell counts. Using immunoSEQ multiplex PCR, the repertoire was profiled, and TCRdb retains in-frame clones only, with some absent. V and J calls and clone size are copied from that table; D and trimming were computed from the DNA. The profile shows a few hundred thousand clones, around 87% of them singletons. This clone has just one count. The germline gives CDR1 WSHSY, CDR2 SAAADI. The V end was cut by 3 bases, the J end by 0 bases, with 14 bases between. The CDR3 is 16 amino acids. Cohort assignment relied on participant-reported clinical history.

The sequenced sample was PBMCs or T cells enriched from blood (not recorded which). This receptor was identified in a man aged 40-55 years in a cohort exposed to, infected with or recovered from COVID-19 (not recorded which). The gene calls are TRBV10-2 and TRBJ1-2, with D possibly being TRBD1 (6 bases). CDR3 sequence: CASSDPIGGTNYGYTF. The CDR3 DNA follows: TGCGCCAGCAGTGATCCAATAGGGGGAACTAACTATGGCTACACCTTC.